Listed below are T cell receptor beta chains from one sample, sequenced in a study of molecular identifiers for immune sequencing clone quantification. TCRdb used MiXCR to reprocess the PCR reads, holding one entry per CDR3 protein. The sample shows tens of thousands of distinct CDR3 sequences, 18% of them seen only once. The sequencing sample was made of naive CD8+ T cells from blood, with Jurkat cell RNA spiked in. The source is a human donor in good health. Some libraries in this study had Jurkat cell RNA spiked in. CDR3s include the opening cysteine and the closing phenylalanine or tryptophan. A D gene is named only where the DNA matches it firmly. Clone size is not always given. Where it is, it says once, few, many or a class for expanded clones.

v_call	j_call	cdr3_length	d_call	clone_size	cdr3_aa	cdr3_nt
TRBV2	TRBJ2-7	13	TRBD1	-	CASKTGGWVEQYF	TGTGCCAGTAAGACAGGGGGCTGGGTCGAGCAGTACTTC
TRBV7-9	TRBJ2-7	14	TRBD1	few	CASSTPGQGNEQYF	TGTGCCAGCAGTACCCCGGGACAGGGGAACGAGCAGTACTTC
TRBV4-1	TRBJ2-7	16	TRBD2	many	CASSQRTSGDSYEQYF	TGCGCCAGCAGCCAGCGGACTAGCGGGGACTCCTACGAGCAGTACTTC
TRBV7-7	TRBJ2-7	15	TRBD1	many	CASSPEPGQAYEQYF	TGTGCCAGCAGCCCCGAGCCGGGACAGGCCTACGAGCAGTACTTC
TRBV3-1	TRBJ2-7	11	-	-	CASSLLSEQYF	TGTGCCAGCAGCCTCCTCAGCGAGCAGTACTTC
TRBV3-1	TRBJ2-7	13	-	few	CASSLSEGREQYF	TGTGCCAGCAGCCTCTCGGAGGGCCGTGAGCAGTACTTC
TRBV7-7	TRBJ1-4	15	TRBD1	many	CASSYHRGEDEKLFF	TGTGCTAGCAGCTACCACAGGGGCGAAGATGAAAAACTGTTTTTT
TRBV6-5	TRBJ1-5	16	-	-	CASSYIVGRGCQPQHF	TGTGCCAGCAGTTATATCGTGGGCAGGGGATGTCAGCCCCAGCATTTT
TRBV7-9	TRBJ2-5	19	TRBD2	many	CASSATGTSGSGGQETQYF	TGTGCCAGCAGCGCAACAGGCACTAGCGGGAGTGGGGGCCAAGAGACCCAGTACTTC
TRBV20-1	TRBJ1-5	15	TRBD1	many	CSASYGTEANQPQHF	TGCAGTGCCTCGTATGGGACAGAAGCAAATCAGCCCCAGCATTTT
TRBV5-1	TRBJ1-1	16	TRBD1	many	CASSSGQGGMNTEAFF	TGCGCCAGCAGCTCTGGACAGGGAGGAATGAACACTGAAGCTTTCTTT
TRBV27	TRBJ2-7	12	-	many	CASSFLGYEQYF	TGTGCCAGCAGTTTTTTAGGGTACGAGCAGTACTTC
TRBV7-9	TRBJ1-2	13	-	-	CASSLQGRNGYTF	TGTGCCAGCAGCTTACAGGGGCGTAATGGCTACACCTTC
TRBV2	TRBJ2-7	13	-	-	CASSDAGSYEQYF	TGTGCCAGCAGTGACGCGGGCTCCTACGAGCAGTACTTC
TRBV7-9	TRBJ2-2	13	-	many	CASSAPNAGELFF	TGTGCCAGCAGCGCCCCGAATGCCGGGGAGCTGTTTTTT
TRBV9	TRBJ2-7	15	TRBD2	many	CASSPRLAEVGEQYF	TGTGCCAGCAGCCCTCGACTAGCGGAAGTTGGTGAGCAGTACTTC
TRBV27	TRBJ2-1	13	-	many	CASKRASYNEQFF	TGTGCCAGCAAACGGGCCTCCTACAATGAGCAGTTCTTC
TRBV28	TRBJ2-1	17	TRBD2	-	CASSSRTSGIQNSEQFF	TGTGCCAGCAGCAGCAGGACTAGCGGGATCCAGAACAGTGAGCAGTTCTTC
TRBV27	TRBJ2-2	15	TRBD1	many	CASSRTGPGTGELFF	TGTGCCAGCAGCAGGACAGGGCCTGGGACCGGGGAGCTGTTTTTT
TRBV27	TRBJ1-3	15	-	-	CASKQTGSSGNTIYF	TGTGCCAGCAAACAAACAGGCAGCTCTGGAAACACCATATATTTT
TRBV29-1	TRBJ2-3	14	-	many	CSVGVAPSTDTQYF	TGCAGCGTTGGGGTAGCGCCTAGCACAGATACGCAGTATTTT
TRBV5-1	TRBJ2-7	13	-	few	CASSDSSSYEQYF	TGCGCCAGCAGCGACAGTAGCTCCTACGAGCAGTACTTC
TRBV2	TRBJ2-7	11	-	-	CASMNSYEQYF	TGTGCCAGCATGAACTCCTACGAGCAGTACTTC
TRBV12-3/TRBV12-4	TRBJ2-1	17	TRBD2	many	CASSWGGAGTSTNEQFF	TGTGCCAGCAGTTGGGGGGGGGCCGGGACTAGCACGAATGAGCAGTTCTTC
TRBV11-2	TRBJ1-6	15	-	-	CASSLTVLRDSPLHF	TGTGCCAGCAGCTTAACAGTTCTACGGGATTCACCCCTCCACTTT
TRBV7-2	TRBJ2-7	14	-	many	CASTFLAPAYEQYF	TGTGCCAGCACCTTCCTAGCTCCTGCCTACGAGCAGTACTTC
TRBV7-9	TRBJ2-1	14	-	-	CANSHWSNLNEQFF	TGTGCCAACAGCCATTGGAGCAACTTGAATGAGCAGTTCTTC
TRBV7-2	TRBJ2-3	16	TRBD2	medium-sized	CASSYKIAGVRDTQYF	TGTGCCAGCAGCTACAAGATAGCGGGAGTCAGAGATACGCAGTATTTT
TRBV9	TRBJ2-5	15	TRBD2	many	CASSPPPGGGETQYF	TGTGCCAGCAGCCCCCCCCCGGGAGGCGGGGAGACCCAGTACTTC
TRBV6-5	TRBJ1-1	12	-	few	CASSWPGSEAFF	TGTGCCAGCAGCTGGCCCGGATCTGAAGCTTTCTTT
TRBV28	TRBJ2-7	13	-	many	CASSLTRAYEQYF	TGTGCCAGCAGTTTAACGAGGGCCTACGAGCAGTACTTC
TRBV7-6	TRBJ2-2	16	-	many	CASSPAPAPNTGELFF	TGTGCCAGCAGCCCGGCCCCCGCTCCGAACACCGGGGAGCTGTTTTTT
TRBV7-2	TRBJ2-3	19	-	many	CASSLRWGRVTSLTDTQYF	TGTGCCAGCAGCTTAAGATGGGGTAGAGTAACCTCACTCACAGATACGCAGTATTTT
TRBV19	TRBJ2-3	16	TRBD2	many	CASSTALAGYTDTQYF	TGTGCCAGTAGTACCGCACTAGCGGGGTACACAGATACGCAGTATTTT
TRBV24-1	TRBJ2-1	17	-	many	CATSDLASSLSYNEQFF	TGTGCCACCAGTGATTTGGCGTCTAGTCTGTCCTACAATGAGCAGTTCTTC
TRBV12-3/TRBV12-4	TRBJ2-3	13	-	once	CASSSLSTGTQYF	TGTGCCAGCAGTTCCCTAAGCACAGGTACGCAGTATTTT
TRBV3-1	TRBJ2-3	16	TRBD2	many	CASSQPGLAATDTQYF	TGTGCCAGCAGCCAGCCGGGACTAGCGGCTACAGATACGCAGTATTTT
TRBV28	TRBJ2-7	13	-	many	CASSLTMVNEQYF	TGTGCCAGCAGTCTGACCATGGTGAACGAGCAGTACTTC
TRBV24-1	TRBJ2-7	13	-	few	CATSGEGTYEQYF	TGTGCCACCAGTGGAGAGGGTACCTACGAGCAGTACTTC
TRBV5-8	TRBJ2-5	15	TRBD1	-	CASSLLGTGRETQYF	TGTGCCAGCAGCCTACTTGGGACAGGGAGGGAGACCCAGTACTTC
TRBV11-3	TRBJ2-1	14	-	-	CASSHQGLKNGQFF	TGTGCCAGCAGCCACCAGGGGCTAAAAAATGGGCAGTTCTTC
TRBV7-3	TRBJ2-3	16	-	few	CASSSGMGGGTDTQYF	TGTGCCAGCAGCTCCGGGATGGGGGGAGGCACAGATACGCAGTATTTT
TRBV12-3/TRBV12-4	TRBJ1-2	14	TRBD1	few	CASTVTGVYYGYTF	TGTGCCAGCACTGTCACAGGGGTCTACTATGGCTACACCTTC
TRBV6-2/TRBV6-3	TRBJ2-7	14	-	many	CASSYVGLSYEQYF	TGTGCCAGCAGTTACGTGGGGCTCTCCTACGAGCAGTACTTC
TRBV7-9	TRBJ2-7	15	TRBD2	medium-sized	CASSSTSGSPLEQYF	TGTGCCAGCAGCTCGACTAGCGGGAGCCCTCTCGAGCAGTACTTC
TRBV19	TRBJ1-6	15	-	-	CASSIGPGPPLPLHF	TGTGCCAGTAGTATCGGACCGGGTCCCCCCCTACCCCTCCACTTT
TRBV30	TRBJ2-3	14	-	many	CAWSDVSSTDTQYF	TGTGCCTGGTCGGACGTCTCTAGCACAGATACGCAGTATTTT
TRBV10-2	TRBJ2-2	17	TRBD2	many	CASSPTASGSMAGELFF	TGCGCCAGCAGCCCCACGGCTAGCGGGAGTATGGCCGGGGAGCTGTTTTTT
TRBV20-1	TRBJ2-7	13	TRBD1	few	CSARAYDRGEQYF	TGCAGTGCTAGAGCTTACGACAGGGGCGAGCAGTACTTC
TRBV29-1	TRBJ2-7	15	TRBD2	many	CSVEVGTSGTYEQYF	TGCAGCGTTGAAGTGGGTACTAGCGGGACCTACGAGCAGTACTTC
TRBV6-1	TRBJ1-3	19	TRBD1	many	CASSEALPRQGATGNTIYF	TGTGCCAGCAGTGAAGCGCTTCCCAGACAGGGGGCCACTGGAAACACCATATATTTT